These 10 T cell receptor beta chains came from one sample sequenced in a study of healthy donors' naive CD4 and CD8 T cells. Each TCR library used around 0.5 ug of total RNA and a linear amplification protocol. From the reads, TCRdb called clonotypes with MiXCR, one entry per CDR3 protein. Found here are 200,000 or so distinct CDR3 sequences, around 80% of them singletons; the top ten hold roughly 2.3%. Sequenced sample: naive CD4+ and CD8+ T cells sorted from blood, pooled from several donors. The receptors shown here come from a pool of human donors in good health; the sample pools cells from several healthy donors.

The chain recombines TRBV27 with TRBJ2-3, with 11 positions matching TRBD2. From germline, CDR1 is MNHEY and CDR2 SMNVEV (reference sequence). The junction had 1 base not matched to a gene; V was cut back by 5 bases and J by 3 bases. CDR3 size: 14 residues. Here the CDR3 DNA reads TGTGCCAGCAGTACTAGCGGGAGAACAGATACGCAGTATTTT. It translates to CASSTSGRTDTQYF.

The rearrangement uses TRBV5-4 and TRBJ2-3; D not resolved. V gave up 3 bases and J gave up 5 bases, with 13 bases separating them. This CDR3 comprises 14 residues. Germline lookup yields CDR1 SGHNT and CDR2 YYREEE (reference sequence). CDR3 protein: CASSWGVMGDTQYF. The CDR3, as DNA: TGTGCCAGCAGCTGGGGTGTGATGGGAGATACGCAGTATTTT.

With regard to this clonotype: The germline gene is not matched at one end of the junction; a read error may be the cause. The V call is TRBV5-1, the J call TRBJ2-1; a weak D match, TRBD1 (6 bases). CDR3 size: 16 residues. Germline V gene lookup returns CDR1 SGHRS and CDR2 YFSETQ. The CDR3 loop reads CANSLAPGQYYNEQFF. CDR3 DNA sequence: TGCGCCAACAGCTTGGCCCCTGGACAGTACTACAATGAGCAGTTCTTC.

The rearrangement uses TRBV12-3 or TRBV12-4 and TRBJ2-2; a possible D gene is TRBD1 (6 bases). The CDR3 runs 16 residues. V lost 5 bases to trimming and J lost 4 bases, with 17 bases between them. This CDR3 reads CASSPTGPPATGELFF. CDR3 nucleotide sequence: TGTGCCAGCAGTCCAACAGGGCCACCGGCCACCGGGGAGCTGTTTTTT.

The rearrangement joins TRBV30 to TRBJ2-1; no firm D call. V was clipped by 0 bases and J by 7 bases, with 19 bases between them. The germline gives CDR1 GTSNPN, CDR2 SVGIG (reference sequence). This CDR3 has 16 amino acids. This CDR3 reads CAWSVGGSRSVNEQFF. In DNA, the CDR3 is TGTGCCTGGAGTGTAGGCGGCTCGCGGTCAGTGAATGAGCAGTTCTTC.

The chain recombines TRBV27 with TRBJ2-2, with TRBD2 identical over 13 bases. The CDR3 sequence is 18 residues long. Trimming at V came to 0 bases and at J to 5 bases, leaving 6 bases not matched to a gene. Germline lookup yields CDR1 MNHEY and CDR2 SMNVEV (reference sequence). The chain's CDR3 is CASSLSAPGLAGTGELFF. CDR3 nucleotide sequence: TGTGCCAGCAGTTTATCTGCACCGGGACTAGCGGGGACCGGGGAGCTGTTTTTT.

This clonotype has just a few counts. The chain employs TRBV6-5 and TRBJ2-3; no clear D. The CDR3 loop spans 14 amino acids. The germline V and J ends were trimmed by 6 bases and 0 bases, with 10 bases remaining between them. Germline CDR1 is MNHEY and CDR2 is SVGAGI. Here the CDR3 DNA reads TGTGCCAGCAGGCTCCTCGGGAGCACAGATACGCAGTATTTT. Protein product: CASRLLGSTDTQYF.

This clonotype came up once. V usage is TRBV6-6 and J usage is TRBJ1-2; possible D gene TRBD1, 6 bases. CDR1 and CDR2 (germline): MNHNY, SVGAGI (reference sequence). The V and J ends lost 7 bases and 8 bases respectively, with 20 bases between them. The CDR3 consists of 14 residues. The CDR3 sequence: CASTLRQEDMGYTF. CDR3 coding DNA: TGTGCCAGCACCCTCCGACAGGAGGATATGGGCTACACCTTC.

This clonotype appeared a few times. The chain employs TRBV29-1 and TRBJ1-2, with D uncertain. The CDR3 runs to 14 residues. Trimming took 5 bases from V and 6 from J, leaving 19 bases between them. Germline V gene sequence: CDR1 SQVTM, CDR2 ANQGSEA. CDR3 nucleotides: TGCAGCGTTTTCTCCACCTACACGAAAAATGGCTACACCTTC. It translates to CSVFSTYTKNGYTF.

This clonotype was counted only a few times. The chain couples TRBV19 to TRBJ2-7; 7 bases agree with TRBD2. The germline gives CDR1 LNHDA, CDR2 SQIVND (reference sequence). The J segment lost 12 bases and the V segment lost 6 bases, leaving 8 bases of the junction unmatched. The CDR3 runs to 11 residues. The CDR3 sequence: CASRAAGVVYF. The CDR3 bases are TGTGCCAGTAGGGCGGCGGGGGTTGTGTACTTC.